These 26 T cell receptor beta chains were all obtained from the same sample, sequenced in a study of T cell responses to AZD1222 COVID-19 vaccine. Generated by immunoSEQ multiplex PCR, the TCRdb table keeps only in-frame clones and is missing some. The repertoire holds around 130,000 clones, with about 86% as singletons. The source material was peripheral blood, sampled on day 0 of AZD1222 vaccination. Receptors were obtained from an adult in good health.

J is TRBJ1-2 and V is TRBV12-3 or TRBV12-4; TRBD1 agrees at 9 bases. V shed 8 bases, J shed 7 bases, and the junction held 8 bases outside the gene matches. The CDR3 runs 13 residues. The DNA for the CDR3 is TGTGCCAGCGGAATACAGGGGGCGCGTGGCTACACCTTC. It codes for CASGIQGARGYTF.

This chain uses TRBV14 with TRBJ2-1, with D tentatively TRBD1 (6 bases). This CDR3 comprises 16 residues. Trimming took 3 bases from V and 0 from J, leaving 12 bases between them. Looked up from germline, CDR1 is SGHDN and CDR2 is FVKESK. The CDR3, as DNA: TGTGCCAGCAGCCAGCTGAGGGGGTTCTCCTACAATGAGCAGTTCTTC. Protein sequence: CASSQLRGFSYNEQFF.

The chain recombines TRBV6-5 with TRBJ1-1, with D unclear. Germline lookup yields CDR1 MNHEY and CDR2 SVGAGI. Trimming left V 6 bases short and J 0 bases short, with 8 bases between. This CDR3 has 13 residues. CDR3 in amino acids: CASSSYMNTEAFF. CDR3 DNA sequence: TGTGCCAGCAGCTCATATATGAACACTGAAGCTTTCTTT.

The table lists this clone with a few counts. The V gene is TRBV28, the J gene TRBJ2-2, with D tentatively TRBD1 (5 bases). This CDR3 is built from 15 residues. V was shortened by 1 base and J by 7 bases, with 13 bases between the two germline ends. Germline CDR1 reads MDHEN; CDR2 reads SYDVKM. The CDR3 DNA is TGTGCCAGCAGTTTATCAGGGATCAGTATCGGGGAGCTGTTTTTT. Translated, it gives CASSLSGISIGELFF.

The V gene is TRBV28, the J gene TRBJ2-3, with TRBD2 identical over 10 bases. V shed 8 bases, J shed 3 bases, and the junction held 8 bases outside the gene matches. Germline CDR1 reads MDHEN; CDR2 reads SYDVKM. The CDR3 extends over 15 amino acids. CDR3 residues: CASLGSGGGTDTQYF. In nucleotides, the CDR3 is TGTGCCAGCCTTGGGAGCGGGGGGGGGACAGATACGCAGTATTTT.

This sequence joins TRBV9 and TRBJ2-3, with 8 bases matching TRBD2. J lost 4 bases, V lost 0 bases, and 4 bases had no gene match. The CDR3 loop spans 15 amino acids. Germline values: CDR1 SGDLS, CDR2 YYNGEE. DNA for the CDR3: TGTGCCAGCAGCGTAGGGTTGCGGGAGGCAGATACGCAGTATTTT. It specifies CASSVGLREADTQYF.

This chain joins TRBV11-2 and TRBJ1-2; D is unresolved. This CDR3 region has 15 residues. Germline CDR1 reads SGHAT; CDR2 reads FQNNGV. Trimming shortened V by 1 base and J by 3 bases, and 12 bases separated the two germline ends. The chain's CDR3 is CASSLALTADYGYTF. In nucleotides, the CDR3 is TGTGCCAGCAGCTTAGCCCTGACGGCAGACTATGGCTACACCTTC. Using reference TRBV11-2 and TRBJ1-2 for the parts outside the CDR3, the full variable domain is EAGVAQSPRYKIIEKRQSVAFWCNPISGHATLYWYQQILGQGPKLLIQFQNNGVVDDSQLPKDRFSAERLKGVDSTLKIQPAKLEDSAVYLCASSLALTADYGYTFGSGTRLTVV.

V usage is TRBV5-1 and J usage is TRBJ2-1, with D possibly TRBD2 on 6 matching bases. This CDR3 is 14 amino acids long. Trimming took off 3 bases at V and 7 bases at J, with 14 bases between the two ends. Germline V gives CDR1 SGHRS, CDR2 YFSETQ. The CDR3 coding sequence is TGCGCCAGCAGCTCCTATAGCGGCTCTAATGAGCAGTTCTTC. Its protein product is CASSSYSGSNEQFF.

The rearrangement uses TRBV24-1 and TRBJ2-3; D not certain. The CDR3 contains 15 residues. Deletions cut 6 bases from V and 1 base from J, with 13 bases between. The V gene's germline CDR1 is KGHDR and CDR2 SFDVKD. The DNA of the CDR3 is TGTGCCACCAGTTCTTCGGTTGGGGGCACAGATACGCAGTATTTT. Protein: CATSSSVGGTDTQYF.

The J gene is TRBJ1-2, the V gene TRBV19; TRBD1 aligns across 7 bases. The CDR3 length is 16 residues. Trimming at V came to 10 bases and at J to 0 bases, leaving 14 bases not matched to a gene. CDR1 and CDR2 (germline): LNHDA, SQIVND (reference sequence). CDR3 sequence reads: CATKNRDRRTNYGYTF. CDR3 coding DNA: TGTGCCACCAAGAACCGGGACAGACGTACTAACTATGGCTACACCTTC.

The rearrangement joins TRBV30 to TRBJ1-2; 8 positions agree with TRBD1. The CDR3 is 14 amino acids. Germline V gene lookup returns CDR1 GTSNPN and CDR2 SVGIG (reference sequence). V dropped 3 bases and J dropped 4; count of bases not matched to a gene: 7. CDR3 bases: TGTGCCTGGAGGGCAACAGGGGGACGCTATGGCTACACCTTC. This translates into CAWRATGGRYGYTF.

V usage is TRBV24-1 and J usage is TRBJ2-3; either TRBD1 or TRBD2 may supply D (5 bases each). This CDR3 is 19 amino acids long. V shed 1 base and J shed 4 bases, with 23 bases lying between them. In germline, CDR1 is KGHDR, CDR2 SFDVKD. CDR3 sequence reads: CATSDFPPGRRRRADTQYF. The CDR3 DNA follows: TGTGCCACCAGTGATTTCCCTCCGGGACGACGAAGGCGGGCAGATACGCAGTATTTT.

CDR3 in amino acids: CASSFNRQPVEETQYF. The CDR3 DNA reads as TGTGCCAGCAGTTTTAATCGGCAGCCAGTGGAAGAGACCCAGTACTTC. The chain has TRBV6-5 and TRBJ2-5; no reliable D call. Germline CDR1 reads MNHEY; CDR2 reads SVGAGI. Between the trimmed V and J ends, which lost 4 bases and 3 bases, there was a span of 18 bases. This CDR3 comprises 16 residues.

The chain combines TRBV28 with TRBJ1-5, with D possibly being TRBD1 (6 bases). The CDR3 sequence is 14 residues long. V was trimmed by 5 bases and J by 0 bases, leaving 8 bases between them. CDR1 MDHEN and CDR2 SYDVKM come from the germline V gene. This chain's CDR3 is CASSLGGSNQPQHF. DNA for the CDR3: TGTGCCAGCAGTCTAGGGGGTAGCAATCAGCCCCAGCATTTT. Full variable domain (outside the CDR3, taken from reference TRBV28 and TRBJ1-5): DVKVTQSSRYLVKRTGEKVFLECVQDMDHENMFWYRQDPGLGLRLIYFSYDVKMKEKGDIPEGYSVSREKKERFSLILESASTNQTSMYLCASSLGGSNQPQHFGDGTRLSIL.

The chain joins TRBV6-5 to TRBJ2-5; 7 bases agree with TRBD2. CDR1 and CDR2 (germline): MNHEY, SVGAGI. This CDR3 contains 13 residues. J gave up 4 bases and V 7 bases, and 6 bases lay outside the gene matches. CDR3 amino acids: CASTTGTTETQYF. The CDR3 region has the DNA TGTGCCAGCACCACCGGGACTACAGAGACCCAGTACTTC.

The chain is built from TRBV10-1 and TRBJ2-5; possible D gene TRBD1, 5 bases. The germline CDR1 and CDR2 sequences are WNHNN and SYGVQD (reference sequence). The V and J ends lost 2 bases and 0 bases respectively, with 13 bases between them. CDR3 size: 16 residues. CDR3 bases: TGCGCCAGCAGTGAGGACAGATTGCCGTACCAAGAGACCCAGTACTTC. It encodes CASSEDRLPYQETQYF.

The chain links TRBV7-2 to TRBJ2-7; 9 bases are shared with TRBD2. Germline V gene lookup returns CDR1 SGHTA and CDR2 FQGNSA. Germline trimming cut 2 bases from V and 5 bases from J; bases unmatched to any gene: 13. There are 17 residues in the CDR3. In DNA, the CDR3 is TGTGCCAGCAGCTTACAGGGGCTAGCGGGATTTCGAAACGAGCAGTACTTC. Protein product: CASSLQGLAGFRNEQYF.

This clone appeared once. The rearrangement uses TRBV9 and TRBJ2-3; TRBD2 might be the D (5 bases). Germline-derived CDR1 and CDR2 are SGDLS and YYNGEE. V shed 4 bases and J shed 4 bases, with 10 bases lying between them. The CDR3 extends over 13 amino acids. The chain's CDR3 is CASSTTRADTQYF. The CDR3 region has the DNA TGTGCCAGCAGCACCACGAGGGCAGATACGCAGTATTTT.

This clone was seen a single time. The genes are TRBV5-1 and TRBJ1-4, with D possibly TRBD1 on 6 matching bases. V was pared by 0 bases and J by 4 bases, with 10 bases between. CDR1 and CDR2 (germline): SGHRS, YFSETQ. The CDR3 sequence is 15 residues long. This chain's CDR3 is CASSLDGQHNEKLFF. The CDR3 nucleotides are TGCGCCAGCAGCTTGGATGGACAGCATAATGAAAAACTGTTTTTT.

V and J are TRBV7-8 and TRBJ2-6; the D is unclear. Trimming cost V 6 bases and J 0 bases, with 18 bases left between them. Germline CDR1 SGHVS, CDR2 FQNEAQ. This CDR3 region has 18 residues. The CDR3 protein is CASRPRRALLSGANVLTF. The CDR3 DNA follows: TGTGCCAGCAGGCCTCGTAGGGCGTTGCTCTCTGGGGCCAACGTCCTGACTTTC.

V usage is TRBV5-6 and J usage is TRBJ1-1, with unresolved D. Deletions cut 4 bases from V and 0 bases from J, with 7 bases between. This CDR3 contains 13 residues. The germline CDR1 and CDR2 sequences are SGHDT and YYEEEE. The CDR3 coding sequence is TGTGCCAGCAGCCTAAGTTTGAACACTGAAGCTTTCTTT. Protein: CASSLSLNTEAFF.

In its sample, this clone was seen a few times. The CDR3: CASSQDPQGANTEAFF. The CDR3 nucleotides are TGCGCCAGCAGCCAAGACCCCCAGGGGGCGAACACTGAAGCTTTCTTT. The chain employs TRBV4-3 and TRBJ1-1; TRBD1 agrees at 8 bases. Trimming took 0 bases from V and 1 from J; bases not matched to a gene: 4. The CDR3 length is 16 residues. The germline CDR1 and CDR2 sequences are LGHNA and YSLEER.

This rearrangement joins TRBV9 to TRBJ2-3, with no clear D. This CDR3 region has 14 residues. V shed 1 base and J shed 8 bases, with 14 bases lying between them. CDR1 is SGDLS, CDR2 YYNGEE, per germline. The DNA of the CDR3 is TGTGCCAGCAGCGTAAGCCTTGTGAAGGGTACGCAGTATTTT. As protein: CASSVSLVKGTQYF.

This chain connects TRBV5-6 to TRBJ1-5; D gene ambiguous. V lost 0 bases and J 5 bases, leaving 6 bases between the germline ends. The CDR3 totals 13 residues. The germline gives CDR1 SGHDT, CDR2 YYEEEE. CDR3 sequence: CASSLGKHQPQHF. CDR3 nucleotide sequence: TGTGCCAGCAGCTTGGGCAAACATCAGCCCCAGCATTTT.

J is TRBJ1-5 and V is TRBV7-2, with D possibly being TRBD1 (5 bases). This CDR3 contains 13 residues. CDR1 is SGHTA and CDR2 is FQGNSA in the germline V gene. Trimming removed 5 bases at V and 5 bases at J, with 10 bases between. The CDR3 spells CASSTTGDQPQHF. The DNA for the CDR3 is TGTGCCAGCAGCACTACAGGAGATCAGCCCCAGCATTTT.

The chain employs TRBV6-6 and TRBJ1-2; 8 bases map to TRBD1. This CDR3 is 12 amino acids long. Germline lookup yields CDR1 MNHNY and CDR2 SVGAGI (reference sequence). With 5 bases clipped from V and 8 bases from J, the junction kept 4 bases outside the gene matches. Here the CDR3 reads CASSIDRGGYTF. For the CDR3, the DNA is TGTGCCAGCAGTATCGACAGGGGAGGCTACACCTTC.